The 15 T cell receptor beta chains reported below all come from one sample, sequenced in a study of blood T cells in healthy people across ages. A J-beta primer mix and a sample-barcoded 5' primer were used in a second PCR of roughly 6 to 11 cycles. A single record per CDR3 protein comes from TCRdb applying MiXCR to the 5' RACE reads. The sample comprises 800,000 to 950,000 distinct CDR3 sequences, about 37% of which are singletons, and 10% to 15% rests with the top ten. The sequenced material came from blood. The source is a man aged 18 to 35 in good health.

The rearrangement joins TRBV7-2 to TRBJ2-3; D is unclear. Germline values: CDR1 SGHTA, CDR2 FQGNSA. The V and J ends lost 4 bases and 5 bases respectively, with 10 bases between them. The CDR3 length is 13 residues. The CDR3 loop is CASSSPNGDTQYF. CDR3 nucleotides: TGTGCCAGCAGCTCACCTAACGGAGATACGCAGTATTTT.

The genes are TRBV7-9 and TRBJ2-5; no clear D gene. This CDR3 has 12 residues. Germline loops: CDR1 SEHNR, CDR2 FQNEAQ (reference sequence). Trimming left V 1 base short and J 9 bases short, with 9 bases between. Here the CDR3 reads CASSLGTSAQYF. The CDR3 DNA reads TGTGCCAGCAGCTTAGGGACGTCGGCCCAGTACTTC.

J is TRBJ1-1 and V is TRBV14; TRBD1 is a possible D gene (5 bases). The CDR3 is 15 residues long. Per the germline V gene, CDR1 is SGHDN and CDR2 is FVKESK. V was pared by 2 bases and J by 0 bases, with 10 bases between. CDR3 bases: TGTGCCAGCAGCCAATTGCAGGGCCTGAACACTGAAGCTTTCTTT. Translating gives CASSQLQGLNTEAFF.

In this sample, this clonotype turned up a few times. The chain employs TRBV12-3 or TRBV12-4 and TRBJ1-1; D is perhaps TRBD1 (6 bases). The CDR3 has 12 amino acids. The V and J ends lost 6 bases and 9 bases respectively, with 14 bases between them. The CDR3: CASRIDRNKAFF. The CDR3 bases are TGTGCCAGCAGGATAGACAGGAACAAAGCTTTCTTT.

Concerning this clonotype itself: Relative to the germline gene, one junction end is altered; a read error may explain this. DNA of the CDR3: TGTGCAAGCAGCATAGGCGGGATTTCGGCAGATACGCAGTATTTT. This codes for CASSIGGISADTQYF. This sequence joins TRBV9 and TRBJ2-3; a possible D gene is TRBD2 (6 bases). Per germline, CDR1 SGDLS and CDR2 YYNGEE. CDR3 length: 15 amino acids.

Of note for this clonotype: Its ends do not fully match the called genes, so a read error is possible. This rearrangement joins TRBV4-3 to TRBJ1-1; 7 positions match TRBD1. The CDR3 has 14 amino acids. CDR1 LGHNA and CDR2 YSLEER come from the germline V gene. CDR3 bases: TGCGCCAGCAGCCAAAGCAGGGGGAACACTGGAGCTTTCTTT. Amino acids: CASSQSRGNTGAFF.

This clonotype has more than one count but fewer than ten. This chain links TRBV12-3 or TRBV12-4 with TRBJ2-1; D perhaps matches TRBD1 (5 bases). This CDR3 region has 12 residues. The germline V and J ends were trimmed by 5 bases and 9 bases, with 11 bases remaining between them. The CDR3, as DNA: TGTGCCAGCAGTCCTAGGGGAAGTGAGCAGTTCTTC. Protein: CASSPRGSEQFF.

The J gene is TRBJ2-7, the V gene TRBV6-2 or TRBV6-3; D is unresolved. Germline lookup yields CDR1 MNHEY and CDR2 SVGEGT. V lost 0 bases and J 5 bases, leaving 5 bases between the germline ends. This CDR3 spans 12 amino acids. The CDR3 here is CASSYSPHEQYF. The CDR3 DNA reads TGTGCCAGCAGTTACTCGCCCCACGAGCAGTACTTC.

This clonotype was recorded a few times. The chain recombines TRBV12-3 or TRBV12-4 with TRBJ2-1; D is ambiguous. CDR3 length: 12 amino acids. V lost 2 bases and J 8 bases, leaving 7 bases between the germline ends. The CDR3 spells CASSLQEHEQFF. The CDR3 DNA reads as TGTGCCAGCAGTTTACAGGAACATGAGCAGTTCTTC.

Note on this clonotype: Possible read error: a much larger clone is one base away. The rearrangement joins TRBV2 to TRBJ2-1; 7 positions match TRBD2. The DNA matches TRBJ2-7 better at its end, which makes the J call doubtful. Germline CDR1 SNHLY, CDR2 FYNNEI. The CDR3 covers 16 residues. The CDR3 region has the DNA TGTGCCAGCGGTCTGGGAGGGGCCAGCTCCTACAATGAGCAGTACTTC. Its protein product is CASGLGGASSYNEQYF.

This sequence joins TRBV5-6 and TRBJ2-1; 9 bases agree with TRBD1. Trimming took 4 bases from V and 2 from J; bases not matched to a gene: 7. The CDR3 covers 16 residues. Germline V lookup: CDR1 SGHDT, CDR2 YYEEEE. The CDR3 sequence: CASSQGQGLTYNEQFF. DNA of the CDR3: TGTGCCAGCAGCCAAGGACAGGGGCTGACCTACAATGAGCAGTTCTTC.

This clonotype was observed a handful of times. The chain links TRBV5-5 to TRBJ2-1; 11 positions agree with TRBD2. This CDR3 is 15 amino acids long. The ends lost 1 base at V and 8 bases at J; junction bases unmatched: 5. Germline V gene lookup returns CDR1 SGHKS and CDR2 YYEKEE (reference sequence). The CDR3: CASSLRSGGADEQFF. Here the CDR3 DNA reads TGTGCCAGCAGCTTGCGTAGCGGGGGGGCCGATGAGCAGTTCTTC.

This clonotype showed up many times. J is TRBJ2-7 and V is TRBV6-6; 7 positions match TRBD1. V gave up 2 bases and J gave up 1 base; unmatched junction bases: 2. This CDR3 comprises 14 residues. Germline V gene data show CDR1 as MNHNY and CDR2 as SVGAGI (reference sequence). CDR3 DNA sequence: TGTGCCAGCAGTTACCAGGACAGGTCCTACGAGCAGTACTTC. Translation gives CASSYQDRSYEQYF.

The CDR3 loop is CASSLNWAEAFF. For the CDR3, the DNA is TGTGCCAGCAGTTTGAATTGGGCTGAAGCTTTCTTT. The chain is built from TRBV12-3 or TRBV12-4 and TRBJ1-1; the D is unclear. CDR3 length: 12 residues. Trimming shortened V by 3 bases and J by 6 bases, and 8 bases separated the two germline ends.

The chain joins TRBV2 to TRBJ1-4, with TRBD1 as a possible D gene (5 bases). The CDR3 spans 14 residues. The V gene lost 7 bases and the J gene lost 7 bases, with 16 bases spanning the gap. From germline, CDR1 is SNHLY and CDR2 FYNNEI. The CDR3 is CASTPSRGAEKLFF. CDR3 nucleotides: TGTGCCAGCACACCTTCAAGAGGGGCTGAAAAACTGTTTTTT. Variable domain in full (rest from reference TRBV2 and TRBJ1-4): EPEVTQTPSHQVTQMGQEVILRCVPISNHLYFYWYRQILGQKVEFLVSFYNNEISEKSEIFDDQFSVERPDGSNFTLKIRSTKLEDSAMYFCASTPSRGAEKLFFGSGTQLSVL.